The T cell receptor (beta chain) under discussion was sequenced for a study of response to subunit inactivated influenza vaccine. Study-level results: Authors suggested each seasonal flu vaccination may recruit only limited numbers of new T cells.

This clonotype was counted at least ten times. Its antigen is unidentified. TCRdb redid the calling of the RT-PCR reads with MiXCR, one entry per CDR3 protein. The table has approximately 700,000 distinct CDR3 sequences, about 14% seen once. V was shortened by 3 bases and J by 0 bases, with 15 bases between the two germline ends. The germline V gene encodes CDR1 KGHSH and CDR2 LQKENI. The CDR3 spans 18 residues. Specimen: PBMCs from blood, collected 14 to 15 days before vaccination. The source is a man aged 50-59 years who received an inactivated influenza vaccine. The chain joins TRBV18 to TRBJ1-6; D ambiguous. The CDR3 region has the DNA TGTGCCAGCTCACCCCGACCGCATCCGAGCTCCTATAATTCACCCCTCCACTTT. Encoded protein: CASSPRPHPSSYNSPLHF.